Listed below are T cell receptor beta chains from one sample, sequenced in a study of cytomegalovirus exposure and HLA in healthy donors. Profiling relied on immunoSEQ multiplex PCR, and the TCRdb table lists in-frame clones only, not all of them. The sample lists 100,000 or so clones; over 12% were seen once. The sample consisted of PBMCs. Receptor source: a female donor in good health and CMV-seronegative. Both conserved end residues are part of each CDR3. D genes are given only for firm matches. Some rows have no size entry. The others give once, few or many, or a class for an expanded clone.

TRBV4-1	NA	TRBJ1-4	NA	CASSQELWDSNEKLFF	TGCGCCAGCAGCCAAGAATTGTGGGACTCTAATGAAAAACTGTTTTTT
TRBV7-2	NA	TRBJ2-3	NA	CASSLVGGQTDTQYF	TGTGCCAGCAGCTTAGTGGGGGGACAGACAGATACGCAGTATTTT
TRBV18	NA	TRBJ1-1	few	CASSLGQRNTEAFF	TGTGCCAGCTCACTTGGACAGAGGAACACTGAAGCTTTCTTT
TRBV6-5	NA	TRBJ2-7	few	CASSRQDSYEQYF	TGTGCCAGCTCCAGGCAGGACTCCTACGAGCAGTACTTC
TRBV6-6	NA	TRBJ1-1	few	CASGHGTPTEAFF	TGTGCCAGCGGTCACGGGACACCCACTGAAGCTTTCTTT
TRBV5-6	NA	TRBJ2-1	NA	CASSLASAAFDEQFF	TGTGCCAGCAGCTTGGCTAGCGCGGCTTTCGATGAGCAGTTCTTC
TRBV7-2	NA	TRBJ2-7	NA	CASSLAIRIYEQYF	TGTGCCAGCAGCTTAGCTATCAGAATATACGAGCAGTACTTC
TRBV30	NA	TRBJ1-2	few	CAWREGYGYTF	TGTGCCTGGAGGGAGGGCTATGGCTACACCTTC
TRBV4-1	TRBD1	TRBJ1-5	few	CASSQIDRVQPQHF	TGCGCCAGCAGCCAGATCGACAGGGTTCAGCCCCAGCATTTT
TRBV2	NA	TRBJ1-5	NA	CASSEWGGDLPNQPQHF	TGTGCCAGCAGTGAATGGGGCGGAGATCTACCCAATCAGCCCCAGCATTTT
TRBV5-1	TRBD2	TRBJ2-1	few	CASSLRTSGMYNEQFF	TGCGCCAGCAGCTTGAGGACTAGCGGGATGTACAATGAGCAGTTCTTC
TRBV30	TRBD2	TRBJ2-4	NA	CAWSPGLVLAKNIQYF	TGTGCCTGGAGCCCGGGACTAGTTCTAGCCAAAAACATTCAGTACTTC
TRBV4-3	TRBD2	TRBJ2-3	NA	CASSQDKGAPGGDTQYF	TGCGCCAGCAGCCAAGATAAAGGGGCTCCGGGAGGGGATACGCAGTATTTT
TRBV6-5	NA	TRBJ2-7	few	CASSSPSRNRKEQYF	TGTGCCAGCAGTTCACCGTCTCGGAACAGGAAAGAGCAGTACTTC
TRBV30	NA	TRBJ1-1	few	CAWSNGGWNTEAFF	TGTGCCTGGAGCAACGGGGGGTGGAACACTGAAGCTTTCTTT
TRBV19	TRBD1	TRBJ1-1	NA	CASSIGQGWFTEAFF	TGTGCCAGTAGTATCGGACAGGGGTGGTTCACTGAAGCTTTCTTT
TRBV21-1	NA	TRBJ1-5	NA	CASSIRFSGGQAGSHQPQHF	TGTGCCAGCAGCATACGATTCTCGGGGGGTCAGGCGGGGTCCCATCAGCCCCAGCATTTT
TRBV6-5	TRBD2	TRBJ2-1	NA	CASSSLAGYNEQFF	TGTGCCAGCAGTTCCTTAGCGGGTTACAATGAGCAGTTCTTC
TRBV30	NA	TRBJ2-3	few	CAWSVPGGVDTQYF	TGTGCCTGGAGTGTACCTGGAGGGGTAGATACGCAGTATTTT
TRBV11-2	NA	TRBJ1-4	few	CASSLAGGSGEKLFF	TGTGCCAGCAGCTTAGCCGGGGGGAGTGGGGAAAAACTGTTTTTT
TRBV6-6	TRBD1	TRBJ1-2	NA	CASTTGTLGGYTF	TGTGCCAGCACGACAGGGACCCTGGGAGGCTACACCTTC
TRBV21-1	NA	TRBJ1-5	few	CASSYRTRVYSNQPQHF	TGTGCCAGCAGCTACCGAACCCGGGTGTATAGCAATCAGCCCCAGCATTTT
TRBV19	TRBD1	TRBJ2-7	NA	CASSIGTGISYEQYF	TGTGCCAGTAGCATAGGGACAGGGATCTCCTACGAGCAGTACTTC
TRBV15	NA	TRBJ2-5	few	CATSRDGGAYQETQYF	TGTGCCACCAGCAGAGATGGCGGGGCGTACCAAGAGACCCAGTACTTC
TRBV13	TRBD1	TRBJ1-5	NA	CASSYRGRQPQHF	TGTGCCAGCAGCTACAGGGGCCGTCAGCCCCAGCATTTT
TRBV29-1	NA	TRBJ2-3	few	CSVDTTQDTQYF	TGCAGCGTTGATACGACACAAGATACGCAGTATTTT
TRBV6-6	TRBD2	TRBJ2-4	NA	CASTSGRGNIQYF	TGTGCCAGCACTAGCGGGAGAGGGAACATTCAGTACTTC
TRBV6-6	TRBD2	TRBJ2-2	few	CASSQLAANTGELFF	TGTGCCAGCAGTCAACTAGCGGCGAACACCGGGGAGCTGTTTTTT
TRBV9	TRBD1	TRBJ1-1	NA	CASSARTGVAGTEAFF	TGTGCCAGCAGCGCTAGGACAGGGGTGGCGGGTACTGAAGCTTTCTTT
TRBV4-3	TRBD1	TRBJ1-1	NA	CASSQGLDRAMNTEAFF	TGCGCCAGCAGCCAAGGCCTGGACAGGGCAATGAACACTGAAGCTTTCTTT
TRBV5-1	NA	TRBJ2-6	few	CASSLVGAGANVLTF	TGCGCCAGCAGCTTGGTTGGAGCTGGGGCCAACGTCCTGACTTTC
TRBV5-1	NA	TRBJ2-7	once	CASSFNSYEQYF	TGCGCCAGCAGCTTCAACAGTTACGAGCAGTACTTC
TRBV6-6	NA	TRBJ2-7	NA	CASSYSRASSSYEQYF	TGTGCCAGCAGTTACTCGCGGGCTTCGAGCTCCTACGAGCAGTACTTC
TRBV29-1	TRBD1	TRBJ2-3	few	CSVDRAAGGYMDTQYF	TGCAGCGTTGATCGGGCGGCAGGGGGCTATATGGATACGCAGTATTTT
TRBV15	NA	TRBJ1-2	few	CATSSQGSLGYTF	TGTGCCACCAGCAGTCAGGGATCCCTAGGCTACACCTTC
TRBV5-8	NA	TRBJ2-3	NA	CASSWYPNPSGIITDTQYF	TGTGCCAGCAGCTGGTACCCAAACCCCAGCGGAATCATCACAGATACGCAGTATTTT
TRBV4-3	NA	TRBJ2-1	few	CASSQDRGAWNEQFF	TGCGCCAGCAGCCAAGATCGGGGGGCTTGGAATGAGCAGTTCTTC
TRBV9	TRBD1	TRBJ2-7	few	CASSPGQVRDEQYF	TGTGCCAGCAGCCCCGGACAGGTAAGGGACGAGCAGTACTTC
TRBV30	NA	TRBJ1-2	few	CAWNARPADYGYTF	TGTGCCTGGAACGCCAGACCAGCGGACTATGGCTACACCTTC
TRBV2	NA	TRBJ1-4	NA	CASKTVYELFF	TGTGCCAGCAAGACAGTCTACGAACTGTTTTTT
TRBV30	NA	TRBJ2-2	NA	CAWSWRFGELFF	TGTGCCTGGAGCTGGAGGTTCGGGGAGCTGTTTTTT
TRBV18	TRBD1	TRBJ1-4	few	CASSPTGTGYYEKLFF	TGTGCCAGCTCACCAACGGGGACAGGGTACTACGAAAAACTGTTTTTT
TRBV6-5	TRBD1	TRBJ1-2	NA	CASSYSLTGRGYTF	TGTGCCAGCAGTTACTCGTTGACAGGGAGAGGCTACACCTTC
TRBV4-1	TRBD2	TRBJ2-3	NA	CASSQEEPAQREVTDTQYF	TGCGCCAGCAGCCAAGAAGAACCGGCCCAGCGGGAGGTCACAGATACGCAGTATTTT
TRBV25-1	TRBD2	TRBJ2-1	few	CASRLPGLAGEQFF	TGTGCCAGCAGGCTACCGGGACTAGCGGGTGAGCAGTTCTTC
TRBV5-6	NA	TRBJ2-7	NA	CASSLVARGHEQYF	TGTGCCAGCAGCTTGGTTGCCAGGGGTCACGAGCAGTACTTC
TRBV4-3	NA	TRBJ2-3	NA	CASSQPGTDTQYF	TGCGCCAGCAGCCAACCGGGAACAGATACGCAGTATTTT
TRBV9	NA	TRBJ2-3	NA	CASSVDEGSSTDTQYF	TGTGCCAGCAGCGTAGATGAGGGATCTAGCACAGATACGCAGTATTTT
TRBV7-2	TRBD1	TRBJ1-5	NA	CASSLTGDQPQHF	TGTGCCAGCAGCCTGACAGGGGATCAGCCCCAGCATTTT
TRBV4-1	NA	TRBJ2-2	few	CASSPLRTVNTGELFF	TGCGCCAGCAGCCCCCTCCGGACAGTGAACACCGGGGAGCTGTTTTTT